This paragraph reports one T cell receptor beta chain. The repertoire was sequenced with immunoSEQ multiplex PCR; TCRdb's copy has only in-frame clones and lacks some. The sample has about 490,000 clones; over 70% are singletons. This sample is part of a study of shared clonotypes between healthy human individuals. The ends lost 4 bases at V and 5 bases at J; junction bases unmatched: 4. This CDR3 has 15 amino acids. Germline-derived CDR1 and CDR2 are LNHDA and SQIVND (reference sequence). The sample comprised PBMCs. This chain uses TRBV19 with TRBJ2-2; TRBD1 matches 10 bases. The clonotype originates from a woman in her thirties or forties in good health. Some clones in this sample may be carry-over from other donors' samples. The CDR3 DNA follows: TGTGCCAGTAGTACCGGACAGGGGGAGACCGGGGAGCTGTTTTTT. It codes for CASSTGQGETGELFF.